This T cell receptor beta chain was sequenced for a study of T cell responses to AZD1222 COVID-19 vaccine. Overall study results and limits: White British donors predominated, females outnumbered males, and clonal diversity was possibly underestimated.

Clones were sequenced by immunoSEQ multiplex PCR, and TCRdb holds only the in-frame ones, with some missing. The repertoire holds about 120,000 clones, with roughly 91% as singletons. Concerning this clone itself: The target antigen is unknown.

The sequence was collected from an adult who received the AZD1222 COVID-19 vaccine. This material consisted of peripheral blood, taken 28 days after the second AZD1222 dose.

The DNA of the CDR3 is TGTGCCAGCAGCTTGGCCCCGGCGGGACCCGGGGAGCTGTTTTTT. It specifies CASSLAPAGPGELFF. The gene calls are TRBV5-5 and TRBJ2-2, with a tentative D call TRBD2 (6 bases). The V gene lost 0 bases and the J gene lost 6 bases, with 12 bases spanning the gap. The CDR3 is made up of 15 amino acids. CDR1 and CDR2 from the germline V gene are SGHKS and YYEKEE (reference sequence).